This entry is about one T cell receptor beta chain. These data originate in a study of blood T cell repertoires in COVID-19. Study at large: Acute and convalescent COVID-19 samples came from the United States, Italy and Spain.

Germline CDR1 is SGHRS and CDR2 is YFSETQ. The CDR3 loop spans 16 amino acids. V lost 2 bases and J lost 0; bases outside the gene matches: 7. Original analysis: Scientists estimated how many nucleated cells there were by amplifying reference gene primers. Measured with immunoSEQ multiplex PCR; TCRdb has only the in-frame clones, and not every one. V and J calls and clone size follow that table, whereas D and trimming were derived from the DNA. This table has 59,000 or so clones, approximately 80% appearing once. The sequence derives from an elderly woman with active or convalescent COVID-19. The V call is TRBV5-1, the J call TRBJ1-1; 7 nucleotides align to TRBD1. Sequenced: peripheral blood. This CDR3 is CASSFGSTGLNTEAFF. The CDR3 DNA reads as TGCGCCAGCAGCTTTGGTTCGACAGGGTTGAACACTGAAGCTTTCTTT.